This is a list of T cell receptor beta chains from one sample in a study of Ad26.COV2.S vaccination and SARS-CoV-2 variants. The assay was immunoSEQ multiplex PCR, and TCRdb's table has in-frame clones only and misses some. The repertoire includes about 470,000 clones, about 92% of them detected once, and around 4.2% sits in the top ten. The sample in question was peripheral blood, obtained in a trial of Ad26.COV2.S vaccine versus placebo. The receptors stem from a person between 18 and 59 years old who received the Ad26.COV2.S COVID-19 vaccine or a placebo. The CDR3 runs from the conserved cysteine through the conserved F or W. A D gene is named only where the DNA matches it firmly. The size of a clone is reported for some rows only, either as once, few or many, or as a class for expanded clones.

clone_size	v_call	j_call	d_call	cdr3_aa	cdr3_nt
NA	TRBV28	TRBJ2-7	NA	CASSRQNFYEQYF	TGTGCCAGCAGTCGCCAGAACTTCTACGAGCAGTACTTC
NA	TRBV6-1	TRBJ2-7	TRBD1	CASREGQGAREQYF	TGTGCCAGCAGGGAAGGACAGGGGGCTCGGGAGCAGTACTTC
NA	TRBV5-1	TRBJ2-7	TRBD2	CASSAGLAITEQYF	TGCGCCAGCAGCGCTGGACTAGCAATCACCGAGCAGTACTTC
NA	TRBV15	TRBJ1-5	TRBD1	CATSTDRGQGQPQHF	TGTGCCACCAGCACGGACAGGGGGCAGGGTCAGCCCCAGCATTTT
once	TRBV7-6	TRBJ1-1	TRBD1	CASSAGQGRGTEAFF	TGTGCCAGCAGCGCAGGACAGGGTAGGGGAACTGAAGCTTTCTTT
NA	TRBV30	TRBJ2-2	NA	CAWTQNTGELFF	TGTGCCTGGACACAGAACACCGGGGAGCTGTTTTTT
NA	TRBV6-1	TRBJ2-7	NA	CASSEVFGTAQYF	TGTGCCAGCAGTGAAGTTTTTGGGACTGCGCAGTACTTC
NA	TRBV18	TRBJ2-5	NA	CASSPRVQETQYF	TGTGCCAGCTCACCGAGGGTACAAGAGACCCAGTACTTC
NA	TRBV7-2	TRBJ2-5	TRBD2	CASSQGLAGETQYF	TGTGCCAGCAGCCAAGGACTAGCGGGGGAGACCCAGTACTTC
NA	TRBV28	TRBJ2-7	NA	CASTPGTGGLEQYF	TGTGCCAGCACCCCCGGGACTGGTGGTCTGGAGCAGTACTTC
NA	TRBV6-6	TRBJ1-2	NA	CASRQGNGYTF	TGTGCCAGCAGACAGGGAAATGGCTACACCTTC
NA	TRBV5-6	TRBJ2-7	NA	CASSYVDSHSYEQYF	TGTGCCAGCAGTTACGTCGACAGCCACTCCTACGAGCAGTACTTC
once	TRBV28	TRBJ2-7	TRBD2	CASSLLGGEGKYEQYF	TGTGCCAGCAGTCTCCTCGGGGGGGAGGGCAAATACGAGCAGTACTTC
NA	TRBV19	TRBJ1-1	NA	CASSLGRGTEAFF	TGTGCCAGTAGTTTGGGGAGGGGCACTGAAGCTTTCTTT
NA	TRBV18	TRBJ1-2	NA	CASSPPGQNYGYTF	TGTGCCAGCTCACCACCAGGACAGAACTATGGCTACACCTTC
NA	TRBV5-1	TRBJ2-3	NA	CASSLGGPTDTQYF	TGCGCCAGCAGCTTGGGGGGCCCCACAGATACGCAGTATTTT
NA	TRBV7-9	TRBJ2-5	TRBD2	CASSLVKSGIETQYF	TGTGCCAGCAGCTTAGTGAAAAGCGGGATAGAGACCCAGTACTTC
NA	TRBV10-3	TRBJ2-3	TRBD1	CATTGGDTQYF	TGTGCCACCACAGGGGGAGATACGCAGTATTTT
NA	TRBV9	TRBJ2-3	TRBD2	CASSASLAGTDTQYF	TGTGCCAGCAGCGCCTCTCTAGCGGGCACAGATACGCAGTATTTT
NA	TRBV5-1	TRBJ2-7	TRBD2	CASTVTSGTYEQYF	TGCGCCAGCACCGTAACTAGCGGTACCTACGAGCAGTACTTC
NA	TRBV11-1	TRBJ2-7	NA	CASSLEPDGSYEQYF	TGTGCCAGCAGCTTAGAACCGGACGGCTCCTACGAGCAGTACTTC
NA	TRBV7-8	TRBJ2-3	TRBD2	CASSSGPGLGDNTQYF	TGTGCCAGCAGCTCGGGTCCGGGACTAGGGGATAATACGCAGTATTTT
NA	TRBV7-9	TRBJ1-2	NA	CASSLEGGFNYGYTF	TGTGCCAGCAGCTTAGAAGGGGGTTTTAACTATGGCTACACCTTC
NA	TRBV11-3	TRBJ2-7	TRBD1	CASSLGTAYEQYF	TGTGCCAGCAGCCTAGGGACAGCCTACGAGCAGTACTTC
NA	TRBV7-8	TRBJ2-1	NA	CASSLARGNEQFF	TGTGCCAGCAGCTTAGCGCGGGGAAATGAGCAGTTCTTC
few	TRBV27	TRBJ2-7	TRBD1	CASSPLRQGSEQYF	TGTGCCAGCAGTCCACTAAGACAGGGGAGCGAGCAGTACTTC
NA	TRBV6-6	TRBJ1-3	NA	CASNGGGGNTIYF	TGTGCCAGCAACGGGGGAGGAGGAAACACCATATATTTT
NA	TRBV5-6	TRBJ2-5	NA	CASSLRRGGETQYF	TGTGCCAGCAGCTTGCGGCGAGGGGGAGAGACCCAGTACTTC
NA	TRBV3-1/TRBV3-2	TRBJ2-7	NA	CASSQGWGLGTRTYEQYF	TGTGCCAGCAGCCAAGGGTGGGGATTGGGGACTCGTACCTACGAGCAGTACTTC
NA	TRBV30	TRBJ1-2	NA	CACSQGSGYTF	TGTGCCTGCTCGCAGGGGTCTGGCTACACCTTC
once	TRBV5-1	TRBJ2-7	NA	CASSLTSSRPLEQYF	TGCGCCAGCAGCTTGACTAGCAGCCGACCTCTCGAGCAGTACTTC
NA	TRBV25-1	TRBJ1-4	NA	CASSELRGGVYEKLFF	TGTGCCAGCAGTGAATTGCGGGGAGGAGTGTATGAAAAACTGTTTTTT
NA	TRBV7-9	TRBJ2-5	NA	CASSLAGLETQYF	TGTGCCAGCAGCTTAGCGGGTTTAGAGACCCAGTACTTC
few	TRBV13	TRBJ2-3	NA	CASSLGYRDTQYF	TGTGCCAGCAGCTTAGGGTATCGAGATACGCAGTATTTT
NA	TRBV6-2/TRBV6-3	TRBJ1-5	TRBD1	CASSRQGSQPQHF	TGTGCCAGCAGTAGACAGGGGAGTCAGCCCCAGCATTTT
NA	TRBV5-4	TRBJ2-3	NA	CASSKARFTDTQYF	TGTGCCAGCAGCAAGGCCCGTTTCACAGATACGCAGTATTTT
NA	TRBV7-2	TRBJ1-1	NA	CASSYLGNTEAFF	TGTGCCAGCAGCTATCTGGGAAATACTGAAGCTTTCTTT
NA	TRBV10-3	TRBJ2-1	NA	CAISGDYKRNEQFF	TGTGCCATCAGTGGCGACTATAAACGCAATGAGCAGTTCTTC
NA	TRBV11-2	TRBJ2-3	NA	CASSGGTSTDTQYF	TGTGCCAGCTCTGGAGGAACAAGCACAGATACGCAGTATTTT
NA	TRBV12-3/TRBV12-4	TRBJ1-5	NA	CASSFRDSQPQHF	TGTGCCAGCAGTTTTCGAGACAGTCAGCCCCAGCATTTT
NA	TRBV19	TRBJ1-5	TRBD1	CASSPTDRAGRQPQHF	TGTGCCAGTAGTCCAACGGACAGGGCTGGGCGTCAGCCCCAGCATTTT
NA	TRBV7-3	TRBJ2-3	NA	CASSSSSSNTQYF	TGTGCCAGCAGCTCCTCTAGCTCGAATACGCAGTATTTT
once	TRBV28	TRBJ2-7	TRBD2	CASSPIAGGSYEQYF	TGTGCCAGCAGTCCGATAGCGGGAGGGTCCTACGAGCAGTACTTC
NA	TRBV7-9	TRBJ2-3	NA	CASSSQEDTQYF	TGTGCCAGCAGCTCCCAGGAAGATACGCAGTATTTT
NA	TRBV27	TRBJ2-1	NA	CAGSLRGSYNEQFF	TGTGCCGGCAGTTTACGCGGCTCCTACAATGAGCAGTTCTTC
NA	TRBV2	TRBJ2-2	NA	CASGGLFKSTGELFF	TGTGCCAGCGGAGGCCTCTTCAAGTCCACCGGGGAGCTGTTTTTT
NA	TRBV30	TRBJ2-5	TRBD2	CTWSPGLAMETQYF	TGTACCTGGAGTCCGGGACTAGCGATGGAGACCCAGTACTTC
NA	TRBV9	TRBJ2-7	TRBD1	CASSVGTGHYEQYF	TGTGCCAGCAGCGTAGGGACAGGACACTACGAGCAGTACTTC
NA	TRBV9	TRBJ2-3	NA	CASSVRTGRATDTQYF	TGTGCCAGCAGCGTGAGAACAGGGAGAGCCACAGATACGCAGTATTTT
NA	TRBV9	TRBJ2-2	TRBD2	CASSVDKAGTGELFF	TGTGCCAGCAGCGTAGACAAAGCGGGAACCGGGGAGCTGTTTTTT
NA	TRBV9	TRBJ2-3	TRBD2	CASSPLAGLADTQYF	TGTGCCAGCAGCCCCCTAGCGGGATTGGCGGATACGCAGTATTTT
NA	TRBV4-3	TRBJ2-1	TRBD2	CASSHLTSGNYNEQFF	TGCGCCAGCAGCCACCTGACTAGCGGGAACTACAATGAGCAGTTCTTC
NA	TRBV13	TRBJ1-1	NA	CASSLKGSTEAFF	TGTGCCAGCAGCTTAAAAGGATCCACTGAAGCTTTCTTT
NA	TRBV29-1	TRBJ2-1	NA	CSVSGTSRGSSYNEQFF	TGCAGCGTTAGCGGCACGTCGAGGGGGAGCTCCTACAATGAGCAGTTCTTC
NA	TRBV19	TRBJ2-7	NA	CASSIQGSDYEQYF	TGTGCCAGTAGTATTCAGGGATCTGACTACGAGCAGTACTTC